Each of the 5 T cell receptor beta chains below was sequenced from the same sample in a study of CD8 T cells in Susac syndrome. Random hexamers were used to reverse transcribe an amount of about 0.45 to 1 ug RNA. TCRdb used MiXCR to reprocess the immunoSEQ multiplex PCR reads, holding one entry per CDR3 protein. This sample has 150,000 or so distinct CDR3 sequences, with 90% to 96% found just once. The specimen was CD4+ T cells from PBMCs. The receptors were sampled from a human donor with Susac syndrome.

The rearrangement uses TRBV4-2 and TRBJ2-6; tentative D call: TRBD1 (6 bases). The CDR3 runs 17 residues. The V end lost 0 bases, the J end lost 4 bases, and 13 bases lay between the germline ends. Per germline, CDR1 LGHNA and CDR2 YNFKEQ. CDR3 amino acids: CASSQERTGSGANVLTF. CDR3 DNA sequence: TGTGCCAGCAGCCAAGAGCGAACAGGGTCCGGGGCCAACGTCCTGACTTTC.

This clonotype was picked up one time. The chain joins TRBV2 to TRBJ1-2; D not resolved. V lost 6 bases and J lost 3, with 5 bases in between. The CDR3 spans 11 residues. In germline, CDR1 is SNHLY, CDR2 FYNNEI. CDR3 residues: CASRWDYGYTF. DNA of the CDR3: TGTGCCAGCAGGTGGGACTATGGCTACACCTTC.

Only one count was recorded for this clonotype. This chain uses TRBV2 with TRBJ2-2, with a weak D call TRBD2 (7 bases). Trimming took 11 bases from V and 3 from J, leaving 19 bases between them. The germline V gene encodes CDR1 SNHLY and CDR2 FYNNEI. The CDR3 is 15 residues long. The CDR3 sequence is CASSGGGGDTGELFF. Here the CDR3 DNA reads TGTGCCTCCTCAGGTGGGGGGGGCGACACCGGGGAGCTGTTTTTT.

The V and J genes are TRBV9 and TRBJ1-6; a weak D match, TRBD1 (5 bases). V was clipped by 3 bases and J by 4 bases, with 20 bases between them. The CDR3 extends over 18 amino acids. Germline V gene sequence: CDR1 SGDLS, CDR2 YYNGEE. CDR3 nucleotide sequence: TGTGCCAGCAGCGGACCCCGACCTGGACACGGGTATAATTCACCCCTCCACTTT. This encodes CASSGPRPGHGYNSPLHF.

The chain joins TRBV20-1 to TRBJ1-2; D is unclear. CDR1 is DFQATT, CDR2 SNEGSKA, per germline (reference sequence). This CDR3 has 13 residues. Between the trimmed V and J ends, which lost 3 bases and 7 bases, there was a span of 15 bases. CDR3 sequence reads: CSASYGWGSGYTF. CDR3 in DNA: TGCAGTGCTAGTTACGGGTGGGGTTCTGGCTACACCTTC.